This is a list of T cell receptor beta chains from one sample in a study of chemoradiotherapy in HPV16-positive cancers. Generated by immunoSEQ multiplex PCR, the TCRdb table keeps only in-frame clones and is missing some. Of approximately 52,000 clones listed, about 88% were seen once; the top ten hold 2.5% to 4%. Sequencing used blood, obtained from a patient who underwent chemoradiotherapy. Source of these receptors: a human donor with HPV-associated anogenital cancer. Each CDR3 is given with its conserved first and last residue. D genes are given only for firm matches. Only some rows state a clone size, as once, few, many or a class for expanded clones.

v_call	j_call	clone_size	d_call	cdr3_aa	cdr3_nt
TRBV2	TRBJ2-5	-	-	CASTGGGGETQYF	TGTGCCAGCACCGGCGGAGGTGGGGAGACCCAGTACTTC
TRBV4-2	TRBJ2-7	-	TRBD2	CASSQVFLAGDYEQYF	TGTGCCAGCAGCCAAGTTTTCCTAGCGGGGGACTACGAGCAGTACTTC
TRBV25-1	TRBJ1-1	once	TRBD1	CASRPPGQGAATEAFF	TGTGCCAGCAGGCCACCGGGACAGGGGGCTGCCACTGAAGCTTTCTTT
TRBV7-8	TRBJ1-1	-	-	CASSSGESTEAFF	TGTGCCAGCAGCTCGGGGGAGTCCACTGAAGCTTTCTTT
TRBV5-4	TRBJ1-1	-	-	CASRSDSLNTEAFF	TGTGCCAGCCGCTCTGACAGTCTGAACACTGAAGCTTTCTTT
TRBV7-6	TRBJ2-5	-	TRBD2	CASIRESGGAFRAQYF	TGTGCCAGCATCAGAGAGAGCGGGGGGGCCTTTAGGGCCCAGTACTTC
TRBV2	TRBJ2-6	-	-	CASSPDSRVLTF	TGTGCCAGCAGTCCGGACAGTCGGGTCCTGACTTTC
TRBV20-1	TRBJ2-3	-	-	CSAFREDTQYF	TGCAGTGCTTTCCGTGAGGATACGCAGTATTTT
TRBV4-1	TRBJ1-1	-	-	CASSQDPTGSLNTEAFF	TGCGCCAGCAGCCAAGACCCTACAGGGTCCTTGAACACTGAAGCTTTCTTT
TRBV6-1	TRBJ2-3	-	TRBD2	CASSEAVAGGDTQYF	TGTGCCAGCAGTGAAGCGGTAGCGGGGGGAGATACGCAGTATTTT
TRBV25-1	TRBJ1-1	once	-	CASSESDTEAFF	TGTGCCAGCAGTGAATCGGACACTGAAGCTTTCTTT
TRBV5-5	TRBJ2-2	-	TRBD1	CASSATGTGDTGELFF	TGTGCCAGCAGCGCAACCGGGACAGGTGACACCGGGGAGCTGTTTTTT
TRBV19	TRBJ2-1	-	-	CASTRTTWGEQFF	TGTGCCAGTACCCGGACCACTTGGGGTGAGCAGTTCTTC
TRBV4-3	TRBJ2-3	few	TRBD1	CASSPDRGRPDTQYF	TGCGCCAGCAGCCCCGACAGGGGGCGACCAGATACGCAGTATTTT
TRBV19	TRBJ1-2	once	TRBD1	CASSLYGTGFNYGYTF	TGTGCCAGTAGTTTATACGGGACAGGCTTTAACTATGGCTACACCTTC
TRBV7-6	TRBJ1-2	-	-	CASSLLVDGMDYGYTF	TGTGCCAGCAGCTTACTTGTGGATGGGATGGACTATGGCTACACCTTC
TRBV6-5	TRBJ1-1	-	-	CASTRSLNTEAFF	TGTGCCAGCACCCGATCTCTAAACACTGAAGCTTTCTTT
TRBV6-1	TRBJ1-6	-	-	CASRDRSYNSPLHF	TGTGCCAGCAGAGATAGGTCCTATAATTCACCCCTCCACTTT
TRBV7-8	TRBJ2-7	-	-	CASSLDHEQYF	TGTGCCAGCAGCTTAGACCACGAGCAGTACTTC
TRBV9	TRBJ2-7	-	TRBD2	CASSSTSGTEQYF	TGTGCCAGCAGCTCTACTAGCGGGACCGAGCAGTACTTC
TRBV13	TRBJ2-5	-	-	CASSGVAGNQETQYF	TGTGCCAGCAGCGGAGTAGCCGGCAACCAAGAGACCCAGTACTTC
TRBV5-1	TRBJ1-6	-	TRBD1	CASSLDPPGQGYNSPLHF	TGCGCCAGCAGCTTAGATCCCCCGGGACAGGGCTATAATTCACCCCTCCACTTT
TRBV6-5	TRBJ2-2	-	-	CASSYNGANTGELFF	TGTGCCAGCAGTTACAACGGGGCGAACACCGGGGAGCTGTTTTTT
TRBV19	TRBJ1-5	few	-	CASTGGRHNQPQHF	TGTGCCAGTACTGGAGGCAGACACAATCAGCCCCAGCATTTT
TRBV19	TRBJ2-7	-	-	CASRPGPGSYEQYF	TGTGCCAGTAGACCGGGTCCTGGCTCCTACGAGCAGTACTTC
TRBV5-6	TRBJ2-5	-	TRBD1	CASSFGTGVLGGQETQYF	TGTGCCAGCAGCTTTGGGACAGGGGTCCTTGGTGGCCAAGAGACCCAGTACTTC
TRBV19	TRBJ2-1	-	TRBD2	CASTLQRGALNEQFF	TGTGCCAGTACCCTCCAGCGGGGGGCCTTGAATGAGCAGTTCTTC
TRBV29-1	TRBJ1-1	-	-	CSVGVGGDTEAFF	TGCAGCGTGGGAGTGGGCGGTGACACTGAAGCTTTCTTT
TRBV7-2	TRBJ2-7	-	TRBD1	CASSVRQGGAYEQYF	TGTGCCAGCAGCGTTAGACAGGGGGGTGCCTACGAGCAGTACTTC
TRBV6-1	TRBJ1-5	-	TRBD1	CASSDETGYNQPQHF	TGTGCCAGCAGTGATGAGACAGGGTACAATCAGCCCCAGCATTTT
TRBV5-6	TRBJ2-1	-	-	CASSFGGVSYNEQFF	TGTGCCAGCAGCTTCGGCGGGGTATCCTACAATGAGCAGTTCTTC
TRBV4-1	TRBJ2-6	-	TRBD1	CASSQEDRGSGANVLTF	TGCGCCAGCAGCCAGGAGGACAGGGGGTCAGGGGCCAACGTCCTGACTTTC
TRBV5-6	TRBJ1-5	-	-	CASSLGRDDQPQHF	TGTGCCAGCAGCTTGGGGAGGGATGATCAGCCCCAGCATTTT
TRBV6-5	TRBJ1-6	-	-	CASNPGASYNSPLHF	TGTGCCAGCAACCCGGGGGCCTCTTATAATTCACCCCTCCACTTT
TRBV29-1	TRBJ2-1	-	TRBD2	CSGLAGGSSYNEQFF	TGCAGCGGACTAGCGGGGGGCAGCTCCTACAATGAGCAGTTCTTC